The rows below give T cell receptor beta chains drawn from one sample of a study of sequential checkpoint blockade in melanoma. TCRdb's table, derived via immunoSEQ multiplex PCR, lists solely in-frame clones and lacks some. This table has 14,000 or so clones, more than 65% appearing once. This sample comprised CD8+ T cells sorted from blood (inferred from file names), obtained from a patient given nivolumab and ipilimumab in sequence. Source of these receptors: a human donor with melanoma. Each CDR3 is given with its conserved first and last residue. A D gene is named only where the DNA matches it firmly. Only part of the rows carry a size: once, few, many, or a class if the clone is expanded.

j_gene,abundance,v_gene,d_gene,CDR3aa,CDR3nt
TRBJ2-7,few,TRBV6-6,.,CASSYGADEQYF,TGTGCCAGCAGTTACGGGGCGGACGAGCAGTACTTC
TRBJ2-7,.,TRBV4-3,.,CASSQEVRTGLNEQYF,TGCGCCAGCAGCCAAGAGGTTCGGACTGGGCTGAACGAGCAGTACTTC
TRBJ2-7,.,TRBV7-6,.,CASSLSQNYEQYF,TGTGCCAGCAGCTTAAGTCAAAACTACGAGCAGTACTTC
TRBJ1-4,.,TRBV5-5,TRBD1,CASSPDRQGANEKLFF,TGTGCCAGCAGCCCGGACCGACAGGGGGCCAATGAAAAACTGTTTTTT
TRBJ2-1,.,TRBV25-1,.,CASSTRDKYNEQFF,TGTGCCAGCAGTACACGGGACAAGTACAATGAGCAGTTCTTC
TRBJ2-7,.,TRBV7-9,TRBD1,CASSLDLDRGAYF,TGTGCCAGCAGCTTAGACCTCGACAGGGGGGCCTACTTC
TRBJ2-4,.,TRBV27,TRBD1,CASSTGQGADIQYF,TGTGCCAGCAGTACGGGACAGGGGGCGGACATTCAGTACTTC
TRBJ1-4,once,TRBV30,.,CAWEPEDVVSGKLFF,TGTGCCTGGGAGCCCGAGGATGTCGTCAGTGGAAAACTGTTTTTT
TRBJ2-7,.,TRBV30,TRBD2,CAWSFPGLPPGEQYF,TGTGCCTGGAGTTTCCCGGGACTACCACCGGGGGAGCAGTACTTC
TRBJ1-2,.,TRBV4-3,.,CASSQRGGDGYTF,TGCGCCAGCAGCCAGAGGGGAGGGGACGGCTACACCTTC
TRBJ2-1,.,TRBV12-5,.,CASGPPDRSNEQFF,TGTGCTAGTGGTCCCCCCGACAGGAGCAATGAGCAGTTCTTC
TRBJ2-7,.,TRBV29-1,TRBD1,CSVYFQGAYEQYF,TGCAGCGTTTATTTCCAGGGGGCCTACGAGCAGTACTTC
TRBJ1-2,.,TRBV28,TRBD1,CASLTGGNYGYTF,TGTGCCAGCCTTACAGGGGGAAACTATGGCTACACCTTC
TRBJ1-1,.,TRBV7-8,.,CASSLAPGGTEAFF,TGTGCCAGCAGCTTGGCACCCGGAGGCACTGAAGCTTTCTTT
TRBJ2-7,.,TRBV6-5,.,CASGEYEQYF,TGTGCCAGCGGGGAGTACGAGCAGTACTTC
TRBJ1-1,.,TRBV5-8,TRBD1,CASSPGQSLTSTEAFF,TGTGCCAGCAGCCCGGGACAGAGCCTCACAAGCACTGAAGCTTTCTTT
TRBJ2-1,medium-sized,TRBV9,TRBD2,CASGTDGTSGSNEQFF,TGTGCCAGCGGGACGGACGGGACTAGCGGGAGTAATGAGCAGTTCTTC
TRBJ2-3,medium-sized,TRBV6-4,TRBD2,CASSGAGGQDTQYF,TGTGCCAGCAGTGGTGCGGGAGGGCAGGATACGCAGTATTTT
TRBJ2-3,.,TRBV6-6,TRBD2,CASRAGGTDTQYF,TGTGCCAGCCGGGCGGGAGGCACAGATACGCAGTATTTT
TRBJ2-7,few,TRBV5-3,TRBD2,CASSFGPSGTYEQYF,TGTGCCAGCAGCTTTGGGCCTAGCGGGACCTACGAGCAGTACTTC
TRBJ2-3,.,TRBV4-3,.,CASSEEEGWRTDTQYF,TGCGCCAGCAGCGAAGAAGAGGGCTGGAGGACAGATACGCAGTATTTT
TRBJ1-2,.,TRBV25-1,.,CASSSGRGILGGYTF,TGTGCCAGCAGCTCTGGGAGGGGGATTTTAGGTGGCTACACCTTC
TRBJ2-1,.,TRBV14,TRBD2,CASGSGVSYNEQFF,TGTGCCAGCGGTAGCGGGGTTTCCTACAATGAGCAGTTCTTC
TRBJ1-1,.,TRBV19,.,CASSATENTEAFF,TGTGCCAGTAGTGCGACAGAGAACACTGAAGCTTTCTTT
TRBJ2-3,.,TRBV13,.,CASSFPTDTQYF,TGTGCCAGCAGCTTCCCGACAGATACGCAGTATTTT
TRBJ1-4,.,TRBV7-9,.,CASSGGSDNEKLFF,TGTGCCAGCAGCGGAGGGTCGGACAATGAAAAACTGTTTTTT
TRBJ2-3,few,TRBV30,TRBD2,CAWNAGGINTDTQYF,TGTGCCTGGAATGCGGGAGGAATTAACACAGATACGCAGTATTTT
TRBJ1-2,.,TRBV2,.,CASSESQRDGYTF,TGTGCCAGCAGTGAATCTCAGAGGGATGGCTACACCTTC
TRBJ1-1,.,TRBV7-8,.,CASSRVVTEAFF,TGTGCCAGCAGCCGAGTTGTCACTGAAGCTTTCTTT
TRBJ1-5,.,TRBV30,.,CARRRSRSHGQPQHF,TGTGCCAGGAGAAGGAGCAGATCACATGGTCAGCCCCAGCATTTT
TRBJ2-7,once,TRBV28,TRBD1,CASSLFGQGYEQYF,TGTGCCAGCAGTTTATTCGGACAGGGCTACGAGCAGTACTTC
TRBJ1-4,.,TRBV27,.,CASSFGSGTGKLFF,TGTGCCAGCAGTTTCGGCAGTGGAACGGGAAAACTGTTTTTT
TRBJ2-1,.,TRBV27,TRBD1,CASTRGSGGYNEQFF,TGTGCCAGCACCCGTGGGTCAGGGGGTTACAATGAGCAGTTCTTC
TRBJ1-5,.,TRBV2,TRBD1,CASSGQDSNQHQHF,TGTGCCAGCAGCGGACAGGATAGCAATCAGCACCAGCATTTT
TRBJ2-1,.,TRBV7-9,TRBD2,CASSFLQRDNSYNEQFF,TGTGCCAGCAGCTTTTTACAGCGGGATAACTCCTACAATGAGCAGTTCTTC
TRBJ2-5,.,TRBV28,TRBD2,CASSYLLGTRGETQYF,TGTGCCAGCAGTTACCTACTAGGGACTAGAGGGGAGACCCAGTACTTC
TRBJ2-7,.,TRBV6-5,TRBD1,CASSATTGFYEQYF,TGTGCCAGCAGTGCCACGACAGGGTTCTACGAGCAGTACTTC
TRBJ2-7,.,TRBV7-9,TRBD2,CASSLVSGSNYEQYF,TGTGCCAGCAGCTTAGTTAGCGGGAGTAATTACGAGCAGTACTTC
TRBJ1-1,.,TRBV11-3,.,CASSLVNRESTEAFF,TGTGCCAGCAGCTTAGTTAACAGGGAGAGCACTGAAGCTTTCTTT
TRBJ2-7,few,TRBV18,.,CASSPSRDYEQYF,TGTGCCAGCTCACCTTCCAGGGACTACGAGCAGTACTTC
TRBJ2-7,.,TRBV9,.,CASSVGGGTYEQYF,TGTGCCAGCAGCGTAGGCGGCGGGACCTACGAGCAGTACTTC